This TCR beta chain was profiled in a study of beta chain features in type 1 diabetes. Expressed TCRB transcripts got sequenced, as all isolated RNA was reverse transcribed. The method was immunoSEQ multiplex PCR; TCRdb's version includes in-frame clones alone and lacks a portion of them. The data show hundreds of thousands of clones, around 16% seen once. This CDR3 has 14 amino acids. The V gene's germline CDR1 is MDHEN and CDR2 SYDVKM. The V end was cut by 5 bases, the J end by 2 bases, with 12 bases between. Sorting with CD45RO/CCR7/CD25/CD127/CD95/CD27 yielded naive, central memory, regulatory and stem-like memory CD4+ cells.

The TCR sequence derives from a man aged 18 to 29 in good health. The sequencing input was naive CD4+ T cells from blood. The rearrangement joins TRBV28 to TRBJ1-2; D perhaps matches TRBD1 (5 bases). DNA of the CDR3: TGTGCCAGCAGTCTTACAGGCCAAAACTATGGCTACACCTTC. It codes for CASSLTGQNYGYTF.